This paragraph reports one T cell receptor beta chain. The target antigen is unknown. This CDR3 is built from 14 residues. From germline, CDR1 is WSHSY and CDR2 SAAADI. The V gene end was trimmed by 5 bases and the J gene end by 1 base; junction bases not matched to a gene: 4. This record comes from a study of persistence of HIV-infected CD4 T cells. The immunoSEQ assay was version 4, run in survey mode. Here immunoSEQ multiplex PCR was the method, and the copy in TCRdb shows in-frame clones only, minus some. Seen here are tens of thousands of clones, about four fifths observed once, and the top ten hold more than 15%. Regarding the study as a whole: CMV- and Gag-responding cells had lower TCRbeta richness than CD3/CD28-responding cells.

An overlapping HIV-1 Gag peptide pool stimulated these cells at roughly 1 ug/peptide/mL. Sorted nonresponding memory CD4+ T cells were CD40L-negative, CD69-negative, CD45RO-high. The TCR was taken from an adult woman with HIV who was CMV-seropositive. The gene calls are TRBV10-2 and TRBJ1-1; 7 bases are shared with TRBD1. The source material was CD4+ T cells sorted from PBMCs after roughly 20-hour stimulation, sampled from a patient who received antiretroviral therapy. As DNA, the CDR3 is TGCGCCAGCAGTTCACAGGGGACGAACACTGAAGCTTTCTTT. It is translated as CASSSQGTNTEAFF.